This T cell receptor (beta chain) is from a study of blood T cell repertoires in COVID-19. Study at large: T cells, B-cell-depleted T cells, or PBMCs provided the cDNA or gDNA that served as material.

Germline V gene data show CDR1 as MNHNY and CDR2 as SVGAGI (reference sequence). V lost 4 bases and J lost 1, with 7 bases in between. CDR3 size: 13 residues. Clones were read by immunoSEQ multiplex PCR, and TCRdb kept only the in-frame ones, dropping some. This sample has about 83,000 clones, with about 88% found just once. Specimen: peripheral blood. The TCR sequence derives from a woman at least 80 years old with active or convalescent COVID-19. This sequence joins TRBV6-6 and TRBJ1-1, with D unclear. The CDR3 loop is CASSFPGNTEAFF. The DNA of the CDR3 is TGTGCCAGCAGTTTCCCGGGGAACACTGAAGCTTTCTTT.